Reported below is one T cell receptor (beta chain). The antigen is unknown. Deletions cut 7 bases from V and 0 bases from J, with 19 bases between. This CDR3 region has 16 residues. Germline V gene data show CDR1 as MDHEN and CDR2 as SYDVKM. This sample's TCRbeta library carried unique molecular identifier barcodes. TCRdb re-analysed the PCR reads in MiXCR, keeping a single row per CDR3 protein. The repertoire includes some 310,000 distinct CDR3 sequences, approximately 20% of them detected once, and around 9.9% sits in the top ten. The data are from a study of T-cell reconstitution after alpha-beta-depleted transplantation in children. General study points: One year after transplant, T-cell counts and diversity came mostly from newly produced T cells. By about two months after transplant, alpha-beta T cells reportedly arose from several hundred graft clones that had expanded. Surviving recipient T cells and thymic progenitors accounted for the high day-60 TCRbeta diversity observed in some patients.

The source is a male patient between 5 and 17 years old who had a stem cell transplant for acute lymphoblastic leukemia, so the T cells may come from the graft donor. The V call is TRBV28, the J call TRBJ2-7; D unclear. The specimen was PBMCs, mostly from graft donor cells, collected 180 days after TCRalphabeta/CD19-depleted stem cell transplant. CDR3 sequence reads: CASTPRPLLSSYEQYF. In DNA form, the CDR3 reads TGTGCCAGCACCCCTAGGCCCCTCCTAAGCTCCTACGAGCAGTACTTC.